This TCR beta chain came from a study of neurological immune-mediated disorders. General study results and limits: Multiple sclerosis patients had less TCR clonal expansion than even healthy controls, unlike HTLV-1-associated myelopathy. TCR-beta repertoires seemed private in all groups, with no expanded CDR3 amino acid sequences shared.

TCRdb used MiXCR to reprocess the 5' RACE reads, holding one entry per CDR3 protein. This sample has some 16,000 distinct CDR3 sequences, with 9% found just once. This clonotype has at least ten counts. The antigen remains unidentified. The germline V gene has CDR1 SGDLS and CDR2 YYNGEE. This CDR3 region has 12 residues. Losses at the gene ends were 4 bases for V and 10 bases for J; bases not matched to a gene: 3. The specimen was CD8+ T cells from blood. The chain has TRBV9 and TRBJ2-1, with 9 bases matching TRBD1. The clonotype was recovered from a man aged 50 to 60 in good health. CDR3 coding DNA: TGTGCCAGCAGCACAGGGGGCTGGGAGCAGTTCTTC. Amino acid sequence: CASSTGGWEQFF.